This T cell receptor (beta chain) was found in a study of identifying expanded T cells in peripheral blood. Study-level points and caveats: Approximately 2-week clone count variance significantly increased as total template count grew. Technical replicates showed approximately 1.2 changed clones; approximately 2 weeks 15 to 20; four weeks 19.

As for this clone: Its antigen is unidentified.

Method: immunoSEQ multiplex PCR; TCRdb's copy keeps in-frame clones and lacks some. The repertoire includes about 100,000 clones, 88% of them detected once, and 5.5% to 6.5% sits in the top ten. The CDR3 length is 13 residues. The V gene lost 7 bases and the J gene lost 1 base, with 10 bases spanning the gap. Germline V lookup: CDR1 MNHNY, CDR2 SVGAGI (reference sequence). Sequenced sample: blood. V usage is TRBV6-6 and J usage is TRBJ1-1, with D unclear. The receptor comes from a person between 18 and 75 years old in good health. This chain's CDR3 is CASNLRTNTEAFF. CDR3 DNA: TGTGCCAGCAACCTAAGGACGAACACTGAAGCTTTCTTT.